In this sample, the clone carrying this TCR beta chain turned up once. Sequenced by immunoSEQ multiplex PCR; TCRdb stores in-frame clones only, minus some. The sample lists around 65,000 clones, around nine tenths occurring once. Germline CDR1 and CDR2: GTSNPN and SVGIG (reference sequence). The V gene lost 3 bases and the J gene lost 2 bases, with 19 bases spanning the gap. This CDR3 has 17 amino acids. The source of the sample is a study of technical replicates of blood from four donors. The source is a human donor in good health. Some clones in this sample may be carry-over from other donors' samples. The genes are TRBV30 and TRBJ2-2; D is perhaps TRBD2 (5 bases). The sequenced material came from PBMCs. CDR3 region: CAWSPRWLAQNTGELFF. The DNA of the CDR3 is TGTGCCTGGAGCCCAAGATGGCTAGCTCAAAACACCGGGGAGCTGTTTTTT.